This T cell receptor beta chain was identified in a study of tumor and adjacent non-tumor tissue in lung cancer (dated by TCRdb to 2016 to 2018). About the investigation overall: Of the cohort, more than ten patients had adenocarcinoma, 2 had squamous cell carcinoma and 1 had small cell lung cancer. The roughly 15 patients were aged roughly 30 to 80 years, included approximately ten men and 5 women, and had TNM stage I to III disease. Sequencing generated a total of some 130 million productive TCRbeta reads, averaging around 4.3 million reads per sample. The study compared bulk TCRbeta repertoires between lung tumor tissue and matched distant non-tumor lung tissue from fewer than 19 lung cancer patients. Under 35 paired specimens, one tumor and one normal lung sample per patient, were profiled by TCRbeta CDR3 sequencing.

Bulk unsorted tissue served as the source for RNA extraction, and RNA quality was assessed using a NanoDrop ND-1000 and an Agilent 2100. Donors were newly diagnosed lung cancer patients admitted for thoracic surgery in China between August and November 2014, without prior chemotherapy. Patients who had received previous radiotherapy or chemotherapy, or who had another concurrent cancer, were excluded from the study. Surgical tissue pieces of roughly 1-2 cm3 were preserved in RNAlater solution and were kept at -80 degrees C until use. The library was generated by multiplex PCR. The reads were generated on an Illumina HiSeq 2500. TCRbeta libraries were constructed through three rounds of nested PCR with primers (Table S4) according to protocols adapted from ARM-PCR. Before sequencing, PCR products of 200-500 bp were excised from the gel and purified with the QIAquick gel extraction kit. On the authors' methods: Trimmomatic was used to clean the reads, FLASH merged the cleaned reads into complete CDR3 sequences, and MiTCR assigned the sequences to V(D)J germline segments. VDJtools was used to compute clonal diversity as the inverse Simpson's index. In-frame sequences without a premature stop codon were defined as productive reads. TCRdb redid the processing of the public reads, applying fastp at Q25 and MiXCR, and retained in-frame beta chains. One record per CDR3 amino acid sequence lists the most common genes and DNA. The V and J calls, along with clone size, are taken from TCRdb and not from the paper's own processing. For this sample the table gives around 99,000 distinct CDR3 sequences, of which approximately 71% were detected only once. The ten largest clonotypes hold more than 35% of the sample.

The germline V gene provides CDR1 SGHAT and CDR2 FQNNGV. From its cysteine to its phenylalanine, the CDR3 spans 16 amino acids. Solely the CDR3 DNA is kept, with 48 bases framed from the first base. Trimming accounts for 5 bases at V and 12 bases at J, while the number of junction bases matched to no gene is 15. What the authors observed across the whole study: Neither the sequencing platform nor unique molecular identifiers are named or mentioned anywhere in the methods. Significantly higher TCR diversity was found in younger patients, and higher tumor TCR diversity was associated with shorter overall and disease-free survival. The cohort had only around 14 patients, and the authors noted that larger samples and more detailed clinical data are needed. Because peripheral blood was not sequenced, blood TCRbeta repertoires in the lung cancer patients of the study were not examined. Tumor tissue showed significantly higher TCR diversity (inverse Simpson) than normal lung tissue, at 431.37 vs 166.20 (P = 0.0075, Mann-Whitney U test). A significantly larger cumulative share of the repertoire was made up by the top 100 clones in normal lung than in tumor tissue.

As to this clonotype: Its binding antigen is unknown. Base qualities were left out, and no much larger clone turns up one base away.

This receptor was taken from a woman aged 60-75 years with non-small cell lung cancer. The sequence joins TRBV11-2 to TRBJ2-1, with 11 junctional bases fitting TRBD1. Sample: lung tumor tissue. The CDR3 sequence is CASSRDRGFLDNVQFF. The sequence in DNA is TGTGCCAGCAGCCGGGACAGGGGGTTCCTAGACAACGTGCAGTTCTTC.